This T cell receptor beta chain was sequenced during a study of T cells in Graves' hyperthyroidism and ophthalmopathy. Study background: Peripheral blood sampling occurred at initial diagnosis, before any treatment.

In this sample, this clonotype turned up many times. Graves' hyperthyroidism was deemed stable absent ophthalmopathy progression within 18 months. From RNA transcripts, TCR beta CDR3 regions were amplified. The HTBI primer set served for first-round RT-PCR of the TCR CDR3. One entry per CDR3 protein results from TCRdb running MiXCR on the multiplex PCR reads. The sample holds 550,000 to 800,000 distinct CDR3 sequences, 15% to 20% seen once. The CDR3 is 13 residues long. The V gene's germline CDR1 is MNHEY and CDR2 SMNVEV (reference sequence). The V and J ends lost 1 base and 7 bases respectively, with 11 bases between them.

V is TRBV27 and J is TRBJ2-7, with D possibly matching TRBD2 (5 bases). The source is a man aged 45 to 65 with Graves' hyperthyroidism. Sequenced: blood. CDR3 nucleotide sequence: TGTGCCAGCAGTTTATTTCCGGGATGGGAGCAGTACTTC. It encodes CASSLFPGWEQYF.